This TCR beta chain emerged from a study of T cell responses to AZD1222 COVID-19 vaccine. Study-level findings and limits: Spike-specific TCR breadth and depth both grew after two AZD1222 doses. CD4 TCRs associated with vaccination spanned spike, dominating at 160-218 and 743-854. At baseline, just a handful of AZD1222 recipients tested seropositive. The sample set comprised mostly white British donors with more females, and clonal diversity was possibly underestimated.

In the case of this clone: Its target is unknown.

TCRdb's copy holds only in-frame clones and misses some; the assay was immunoSEQ multiplex PCR. The sample contains about 130,000 clones, 80% to 90% of which appear only once. The germline V gene encodes CDR1 GTSNPN and CDR2 SVGIG (reference sequence). The CDR3 has 13 residues. Trimming cost V 0 bases and J 4 bases, with 9 bases left between them. The sample consisted of peripheral blood, taken 28 days after the second AZD1222 dose. J is TRBJ1-2 and V is TRBV30, with a tentative D call TRBD1 (5 bases). The source of this sequence is an adult who received the AZD1222 COVID-19 vaccine. The CDR3 loop reads CAWSVGAIYGYTF. DNA for the CDR3: TGTGCCTGGAGTGTCGGGGCTATCTATGGCTACACCTTC.